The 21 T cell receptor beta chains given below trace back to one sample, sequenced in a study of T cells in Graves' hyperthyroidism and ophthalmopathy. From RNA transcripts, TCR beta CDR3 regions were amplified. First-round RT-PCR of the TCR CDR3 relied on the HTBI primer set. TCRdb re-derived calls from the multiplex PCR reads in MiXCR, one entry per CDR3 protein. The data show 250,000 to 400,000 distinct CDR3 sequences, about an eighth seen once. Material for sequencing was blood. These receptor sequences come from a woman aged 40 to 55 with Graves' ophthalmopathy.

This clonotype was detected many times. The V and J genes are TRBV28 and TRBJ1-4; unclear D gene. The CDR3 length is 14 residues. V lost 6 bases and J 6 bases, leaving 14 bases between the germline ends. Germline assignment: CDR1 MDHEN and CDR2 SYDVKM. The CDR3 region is CASRVDPKHEKLFF. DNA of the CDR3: TGTGCCAGCAGGGTGGACCCGAAACATGAAAAACTGTTTTTT.

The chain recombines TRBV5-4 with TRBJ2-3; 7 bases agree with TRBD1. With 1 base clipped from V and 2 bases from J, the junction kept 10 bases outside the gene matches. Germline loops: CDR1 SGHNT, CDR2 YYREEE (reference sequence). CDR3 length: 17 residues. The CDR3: CASSLMWDSQFTDTQYF. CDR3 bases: TGTGCCAGCAGCTTGATGTGGGACAGCCAATTCACAGATACGCAGTATTTT.

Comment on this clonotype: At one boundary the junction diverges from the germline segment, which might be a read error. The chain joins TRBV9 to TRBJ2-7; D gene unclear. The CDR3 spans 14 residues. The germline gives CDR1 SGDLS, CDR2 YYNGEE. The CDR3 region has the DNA TGTGCCAGCAGCGTAGCCAGGACCTCCTCCGAGCAGTACTTC. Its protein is CASSVARTSSEQYF.

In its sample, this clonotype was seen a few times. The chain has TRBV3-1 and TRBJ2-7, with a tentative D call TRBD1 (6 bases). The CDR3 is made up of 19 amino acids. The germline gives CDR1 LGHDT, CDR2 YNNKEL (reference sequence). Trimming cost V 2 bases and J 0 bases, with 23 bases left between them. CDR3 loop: CASSQLPPLGDNSSYEQYF. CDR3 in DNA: TGTGCCAGCAGCCAACTGCCTCCGCTAGGGGACAACAGCTCCTACGAGCAGTACTTC.

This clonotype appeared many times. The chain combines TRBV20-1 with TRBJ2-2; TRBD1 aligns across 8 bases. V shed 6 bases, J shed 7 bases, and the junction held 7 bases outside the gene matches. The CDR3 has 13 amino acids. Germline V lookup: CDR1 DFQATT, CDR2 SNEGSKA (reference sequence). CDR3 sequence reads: CSADSGQGGELFF. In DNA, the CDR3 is TGCAGTGCGGACTCAGGACAGGGCGGGGAGCTGTTTTTT.

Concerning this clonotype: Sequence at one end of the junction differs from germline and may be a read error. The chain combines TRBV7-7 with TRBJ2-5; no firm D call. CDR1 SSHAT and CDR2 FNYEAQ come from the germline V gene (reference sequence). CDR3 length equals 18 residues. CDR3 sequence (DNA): TGTGCTAGCAGCTTACGTGCGGTGGGAAGAGAGCAACAAGAGACCCAGTACTTC. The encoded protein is CASSLRAVGREQQETQYF.

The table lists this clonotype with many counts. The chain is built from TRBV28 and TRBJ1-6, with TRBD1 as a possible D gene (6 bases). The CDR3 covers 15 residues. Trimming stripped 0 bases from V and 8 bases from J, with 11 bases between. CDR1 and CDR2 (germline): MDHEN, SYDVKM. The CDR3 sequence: CASSLWTRGYSPLHF. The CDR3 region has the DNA TGTGCCAGCAGTTTATGGACCAGGGGTTATTCACCCCTCCACTTT.

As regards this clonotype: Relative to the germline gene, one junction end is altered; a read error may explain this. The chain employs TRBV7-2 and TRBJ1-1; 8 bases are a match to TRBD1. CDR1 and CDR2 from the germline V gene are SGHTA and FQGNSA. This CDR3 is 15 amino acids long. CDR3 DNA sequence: TGCGCCAGCAGCCAAGACCCCCAGGGGGCTAGAAAAGCTTTCTTT. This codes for CASSQDPQGARKAFF.

The CDR3 nucleotides are TGTGCCGGGCGGGGAAACACCATATATTTT. As protein: CAGRGNTIYF. V and J are TRBV14 and TRBJ1-3; D not resolved. V was cut by 11 bases and J by 4 bases, with 6 bases left in between. Germline loops: CDR1 SGHDN, CDR2 FVKESK. CDR3 size: 10 residues.

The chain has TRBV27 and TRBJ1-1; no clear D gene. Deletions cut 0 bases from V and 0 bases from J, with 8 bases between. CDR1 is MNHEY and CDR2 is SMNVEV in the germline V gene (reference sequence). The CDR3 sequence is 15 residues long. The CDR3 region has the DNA TGTGCCAGCAGTTTATCAGCTGGCCTGAACACTGAAGCTTTCTTT. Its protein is CASSLSAGLNTEAFF.

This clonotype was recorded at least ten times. In DNA, the CDR3 is TGTGCCAGCGAGGGTACGGGGAGGGCCGAGCAGTACTTC. It encodes CASEGTGRAEQYF. This chain connects TRBV12-3 or TRBV12-4 to TRBJ2-7, with 7 bases lining up with TRBD2. The CDR3 is 13 residues long. Trimming removed 8 bases from V and 6 bases from J; junction bases left unmatched: 10.

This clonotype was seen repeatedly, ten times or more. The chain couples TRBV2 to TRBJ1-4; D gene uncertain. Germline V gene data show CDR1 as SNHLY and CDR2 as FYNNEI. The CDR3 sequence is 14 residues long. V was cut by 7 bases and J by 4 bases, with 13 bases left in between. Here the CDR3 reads CASKLDHHNEKLFF. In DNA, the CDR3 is TGTGCCAGCAAGCTGGACCACCATAATGAAAAACTGTTTTTT.

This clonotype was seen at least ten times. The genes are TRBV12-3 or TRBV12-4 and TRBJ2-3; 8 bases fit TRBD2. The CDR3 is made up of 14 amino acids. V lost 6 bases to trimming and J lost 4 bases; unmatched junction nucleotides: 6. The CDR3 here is CASRRAGAADTQYF. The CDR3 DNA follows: TGTGCCAGCAGACGAGCGGGAGCCGCAGATACGCAGTATTTT.

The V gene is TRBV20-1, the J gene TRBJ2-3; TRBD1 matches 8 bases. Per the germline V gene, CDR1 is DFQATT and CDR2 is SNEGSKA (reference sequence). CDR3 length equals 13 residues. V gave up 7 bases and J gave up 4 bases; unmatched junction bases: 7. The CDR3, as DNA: TGCAGTGGCAGGGGGCGGAAAGCAGATACGCAGTATTTT. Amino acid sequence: CSGRGRKADTQYF.

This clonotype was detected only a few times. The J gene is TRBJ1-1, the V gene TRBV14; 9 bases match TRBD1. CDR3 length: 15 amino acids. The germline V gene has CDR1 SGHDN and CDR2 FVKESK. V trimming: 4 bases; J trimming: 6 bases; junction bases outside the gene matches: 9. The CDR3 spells CASSRNTGQGAEAFF. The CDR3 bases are TGTGCCAGCAGCCGAAATACGGGACAGGGCGCTGAAGCTTTCTTT.

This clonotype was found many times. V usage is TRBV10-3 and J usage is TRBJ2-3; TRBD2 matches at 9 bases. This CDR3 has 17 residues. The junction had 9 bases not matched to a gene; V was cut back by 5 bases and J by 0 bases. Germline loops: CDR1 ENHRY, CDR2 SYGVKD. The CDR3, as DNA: TGTGCCATCAGTCTGCGGGGGGGCCGCGGGAGCACAGATACGCAGTATTTT. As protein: CAISLRGGRGSTDTQYF.

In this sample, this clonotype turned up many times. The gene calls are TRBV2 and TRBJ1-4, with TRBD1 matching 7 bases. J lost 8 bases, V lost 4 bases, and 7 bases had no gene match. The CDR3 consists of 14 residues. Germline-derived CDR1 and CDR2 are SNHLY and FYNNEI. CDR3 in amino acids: CASSAGRGREKLFF. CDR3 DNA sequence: TGTGCCAGCAGTGCTGGGAGGGGGCGAGAAAAACTGTTTTTT.

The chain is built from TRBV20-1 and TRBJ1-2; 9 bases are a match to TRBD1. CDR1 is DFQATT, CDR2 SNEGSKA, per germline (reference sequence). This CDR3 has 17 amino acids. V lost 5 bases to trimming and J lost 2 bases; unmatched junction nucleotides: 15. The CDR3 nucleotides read TGCAGTGCTTTTTTCCGGGACAGGGACATCGGCAACTATGGCTACACCTTC. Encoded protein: CSAFFRDRDIGNYGYTF.

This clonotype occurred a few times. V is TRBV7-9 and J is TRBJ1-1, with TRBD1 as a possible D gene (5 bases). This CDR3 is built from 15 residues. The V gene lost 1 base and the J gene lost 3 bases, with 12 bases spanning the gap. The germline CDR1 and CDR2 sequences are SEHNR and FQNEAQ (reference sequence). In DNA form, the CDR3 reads TGTGCCAGCAGCTTAGGAACGGGGGGTGACACTGAAGCTTTCTTT. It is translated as CASSLGTGGDTEAFF.

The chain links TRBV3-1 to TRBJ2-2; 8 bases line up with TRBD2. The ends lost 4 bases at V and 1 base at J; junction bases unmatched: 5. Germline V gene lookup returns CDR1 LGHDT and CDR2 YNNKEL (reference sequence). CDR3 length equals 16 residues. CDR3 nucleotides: TGTGCCAGCAGCCGACTCACTAGCGGGAACACCGGGGAGCTGTTTTTT. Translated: CASSRLTSGNTGELFF. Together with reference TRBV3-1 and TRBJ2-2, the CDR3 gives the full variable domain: DTAVSQTPKYLVTQMGNDKSIKCEQNLGHDTMYWYKQDSKKFLKIMFSYNNKELIINETVPNRFSPKSPDKAHLNLHINSLELGDSAVYFCASSRLTSGNTGELFFGEGSRLTVL.

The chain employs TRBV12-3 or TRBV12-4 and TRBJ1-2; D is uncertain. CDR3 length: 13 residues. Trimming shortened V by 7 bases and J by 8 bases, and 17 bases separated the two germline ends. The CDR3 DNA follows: TGTGCCAGCAAAGGGATTCCTTTAGGGGGCTACACCTTC. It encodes CASKGIPLGGYTF.